These 8 T cell receptor beta chains were all obtained from the same sample, sequenced in a study of T cells after posttransplantation cyclophosphamide (TCRdb year 2016). Library creation used the immunoSEQ multiplex PCR assay. Imported from immuneACCESS, the table was reduced by TCRdb to in-frame sequences with V and J called. These copies leave out some clones; in studies compared against another copy, an unresolved V gene accounts for under half, and the cause of the remainder is not known. This sample was tabulated with tens of thousands of clones, among which there are no singletons. About 2.3% of the sample lies in the top ten. What was sequenced was PBMCs. These receptors were taken from a man aged 40-55 years in good health, CMV-negative, and a related stem cell transplant donor.

The gene calls are TRBV2 and TRBJ2-7, with 8 bases identical to TRBD1. Trimming cost V 7 bases and J 5 bases; bases outside gene matches: 7. Germline V gene sequence: CDR1 SNHLY, CDR2 FYNNEI. The CDR3 is 13 residues long. The CDR3 DNA sequence: TGTGCCAGCACTCCAGGGGGCCAAGACGAGCAGTACTTC. It is translated as CASTPGGQDEQYF.

This clone appeared many times. This chain connects TRBV5-6 to TRBJ2-1; 7 nucleotides align to TRBD1. There are 15 residues in the CDR3. The trim removed 1 base at V and 5 bases at J, leaving 6 bases unmatched. The V gene's germline CDR1 is SGHDT and CDR2 YYEEEE. The CDR3 coding sequence is TGTGCCAGCAGCTTGACCGGGACAGCTAACAATGAGCAGTTCTTC. Translated, it gives CASSLTGTANNEQFF.

The gene calls are TRBV27 and TRBJ1-5; TRBD1 matches at 9 bases. Germline V CDR1 and CDR2: MNHEY, SMNVEV (reference sequence). This CDR3 contains 19 residues. Trimming cost V 5 bases and J 6 bases; bases outside gene matches: 20. CDR3: CASSPLRGTGILLSQPQHF. Here the CDR3 DNA reads TGTGCCAGCAGTCCGCTTCGGGGGACAGGGATCCTTTTAAGTCAGCCCCAGCATTTT.

This clone was detected many times. J is TRBJ1-1 and V is TRBV18, with D possibly being TRBD1 (6 bases). This CDR3 has 13 amino acids. Germline assignment: CDR1 KGHSH and CDR2 LQKENI. V was shortened by 6 bases and J by 6 bases, with 14 bases between the two germline ends. The CDR3 coding sequence is TGTGCCAGCTCGTCCGGGACAACCCCTGAAGCTTTCTTT. It translates to CASSSGTTPEAFF.

This clone was recorded at least ten times. The rearrangement joins TRBV6-1 to TRBJ1-5, with D maybe TRBD1 (5 bases). Germline loops: CDR1 MNHNS, CDR2 SASEGT. Trimming cost V 2 bases and J 9 bases, with 14 bases left between them. The length of the CDR3 is 14 residues. CDR3: CASSETGVFTPQHF. In DNA, the CDR3 is TGTGCCAGCAGTGAAACGGGGGTTTTTACGCCCCAGCATTTT.

This clone was recorded at least ten times. The CDR3 region has the DNA TGTGCCAGTAGTAATGGGCGGGGTTACAATGAGCAGTTCTTC. Translation gives CASSNGRGYNEQFF. V gene TRBV19 combines with J gene TRBJ2-1; weak D call: TRBD2 (6 bases). CDR1 LNHDA and CDR2 SQIVND come from the germline V gene (reference sequence). This CDR3 contains 14 residues. Trimming stripped 4 bases from V and 4 bases from J, with 11 bases between.

This clone appeared many times. V usage is TRBV6-5 and J usage is TRBJ1-2, with D possibly matching TRBD1 (5 bases). Germline CDR1 and CDR2: MNHEY and SVGAGI. V was pared by 5 bases and J by 8 bases, with 18 bases between. There are 14 residues in the CDR3. The CDR3 here is CASSRPGIVGGYTF. CDR3 DNA: TGTGCCAGCAGTAGACCAGGGATTGTGGGGGGCTACACCTTC.

This clone was detected many times. The V call is TRBV15, the J call TRBJ1-5; tentative D call: TRBD1 (6 bases). Germline CDR1 LNHNV, CDR2 YYDKDF (reference sequence). The CDR3 runs to 14 residues. Trimming cost V 4 bases and J 0 bases, with 7 bases left between them. The CDR3 region has the DNA TGTGCCACCAGCATACAGGGTAGCAATCAGCCCCAGCATTTT. It encodes CATSIQGSNQPQHF.